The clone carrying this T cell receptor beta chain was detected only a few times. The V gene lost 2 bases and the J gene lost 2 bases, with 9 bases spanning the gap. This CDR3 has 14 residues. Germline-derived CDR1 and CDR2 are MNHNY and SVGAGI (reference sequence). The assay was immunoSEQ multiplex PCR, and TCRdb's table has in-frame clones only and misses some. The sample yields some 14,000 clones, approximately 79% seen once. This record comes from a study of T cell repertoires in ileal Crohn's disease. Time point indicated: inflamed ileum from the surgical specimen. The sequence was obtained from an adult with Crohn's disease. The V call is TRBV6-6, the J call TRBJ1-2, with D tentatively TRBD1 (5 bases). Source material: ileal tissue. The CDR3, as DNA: TGTGCCAGCAGTTACGCAGGGCCCAACTATGGCTACACCTTC. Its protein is CASSYAGPNYGYTF.